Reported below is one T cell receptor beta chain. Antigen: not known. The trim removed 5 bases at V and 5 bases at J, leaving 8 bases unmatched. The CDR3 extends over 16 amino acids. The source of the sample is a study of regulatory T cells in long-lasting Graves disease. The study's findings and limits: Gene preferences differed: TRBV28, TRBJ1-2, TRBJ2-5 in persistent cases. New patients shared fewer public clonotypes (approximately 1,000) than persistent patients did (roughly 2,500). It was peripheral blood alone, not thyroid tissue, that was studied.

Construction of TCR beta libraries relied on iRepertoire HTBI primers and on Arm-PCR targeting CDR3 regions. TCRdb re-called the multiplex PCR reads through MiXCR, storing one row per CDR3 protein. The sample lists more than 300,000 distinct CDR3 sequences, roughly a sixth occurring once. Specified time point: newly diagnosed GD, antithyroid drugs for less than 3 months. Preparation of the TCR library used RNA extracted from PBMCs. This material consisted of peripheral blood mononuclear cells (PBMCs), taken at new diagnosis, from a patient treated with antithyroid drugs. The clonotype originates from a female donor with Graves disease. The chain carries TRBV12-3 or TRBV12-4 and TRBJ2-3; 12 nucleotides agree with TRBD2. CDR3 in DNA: TGTGCCAGCAGTGGCACTAGCGGGGGGATGAGAGATACGCAGTATTTT. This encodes CASSGTSGGMRDTQYF.